These T cell receptor beta chains were read from a single sample in a study of identical twins. TCRdb processed the 5' RACE reads anew with MiXCR; each CDR3 protein has one entry. The profile shows hundreds of thousands of distinct CDR3 sequences, less than 25% of them singletons. These data were also reused for a study on T cells expressing NK-cell markers.

The sample comprised PBMCs. All receptors derive from a woman between 18 and 29 years old in good health. Each CDR3 is given with its conserved first and last residue. Each record gives: V gene, J gene, CDR3 protein.

>TRBV10-3|TRBJ2-7
CAISEGLVSAVEQYF
>TRBV12-3/TRBV12-4|TRBJ2-1
CASRKGGFRDYNEQFF
>TRBV12-3/TRBV12-4|TRBJ2-7
CASRLAGVGEQYF
>TRBV7-9|TRBJ2-5
CASSLRSGGAKETQYF
>TRBV19|TRBJ1-5
CASRPRDSEPNQPQHF
>TRBV9|TRBJ2-1
CASSVGGGERSYNEQFF
>TRBV6-2/TRBV6-3|TRBJ2-1
CASSPTGTTANNEQFF
>TRBV20-1|TRBJ2-1
CSAPWDEQFF
>TRBV7-2|TRBJ2-3
CASSYGPPGNEGDTQYF
>TRBV29-1|TRBJ2-1
CSVSTEFTSGSYNEQFF
>TRBV20-1|TRBJ1-1
CSAGTEGWDRAFF
>TRBV6-2/TRBV6-3|TRBJ2-2
CASSYGTSGSFGTGELFF
>TRBV7-9|TRBJ2-3
CASSPGWSSGEDTQYF
>TRBV7-8|TRBJ2-7
CASSFLRTGKGEQYF
>TRBV7-9|TRBJ2-1
CASSSVAGGSYNEQFF
>TRBV20-1|TRBJ2-1
CSARRTGVGEQFF
>TRBV12-3/TRBV12-4|TRBJ2-3
CASSPPATDTQYF